The rows below give T cell receptor beta chains drawn from one sample of a study of shared clonotypes between healthy human individuals. Sequencing used immunoSEQ multiplex PCR; TCRdb keeps in-frame clones, though not all of them. Here the sample spans roughly 500,000 clones, 96% being singletons. Sample: naive CD4+ T cells sorted from blood. The origin of the receptors is a woman between 25 and 40 years old in good health. Both conserved end residues are part of each CDR3.

TRBV30	TRBJ2-2	CAWRWDGELFF
TRBV10-3	TRBJ2-3	CAISERGGLAVNTDTQYF
TRBV4-1	TRBJ1-3	CASSQDLSGGNTIYF
TRBV6-6	TRBJ2-7	CASSRAGTRDYEQYF
TRBV27	TRBJ1-2	CASSFRPTGFYGYTF
TRBV28	TRBJ2-7	CASSLWRSYEQYF
TRBV18	TRBJ2-7	CASSPGQSYEQYF
TRBV11-1	TRBJ2-7	CASTGGAGHSYEQYF
TRBV28	TRBJ2-7	CASRGSASWRSYEQYF
TRBV25-1	TRBJ1-4	CASSEFGTGVLIEKLFF
TRBV19	NA	CASSTRGAEQYF
TRBV19	TRBJ2-1	CASSSLSPLNEQFF
TRBV27	TRBJ2-1	CASSFYNEQFF
TRBV11-2	TRBJ2-7	CASSLAVAGAAYEQYF
TRBV10-2	TRBJ1-4	CASRKGQNNEKLFF
TRBV5-1	TRBJ2-1	CASSTRPGLGNNEQFF
TRBV28	TRBJ2-7	CASTYPARIYEQYF
TRBV7-9	TRBJ2-7	CASSFDRYEQYF
TRBV28	TRBJ2-7	CASSLEGQVYEQYF
TRBV30	TRBJ1-5	CAWSGGGAGNQPQHF
TRBV5-1	TRBJ1-2	CASSLGGRVYGYTF
TRBV28	NA	CASSSAGTGDHEQYF
TRBV5-5	TRBJ2-3	CASRPTGTDTQYF
TRBV11-2	TRBJ2-7	CASSWAASGRAYEQYF
TRBV5-1	TRBJ2-1	CASSWGGLAEGNEQFF
TRBV6-6	TRBJ1-3	CASSFTGQQAGNTIYF
TRBV5-6	TRBJ2-7	CASSLRTSGTYEQYF
TRBV27	TRBJ2-3	CASSLSGGLRHLGDTQYF
TRBV7-7	TRBJ2-5	CASSSSEKETQYF
TRBV7-2	TRBJ1-5	CASSLTGSAGQPQHF
TRBV28	TRBJ2-7	CASSSLGTSRDEQYF
TRBV27	TRBJ2-7	CASSPPLDSGVYEQYF
TRBV11-1	TRBJ1-2	CASSLYSGVYGYTF
TRBV27	TRBJ2-7	CASSQTSTSYEQYF
TRBV2	TRBJ2-7	CASGTSAGYEQYF
TRBV9	TRBJ2-7	CASSSGTSDSYEQYF
TRBV19	TRBJ1-1	CASSPKTGTGEAFF
TRBV5-1	TRBJ2-5	CASSLQGEETQYF
TRBV5-1	TRBJ1-3	CATGENPGQGDTIYF
TRBV28	TRBJ1-1	CASSSYRGIPEAFF
TRBV28	TRBJ1-6	CASSLWGLDSPLHF
TRBV6-1	TRBJ1-4	CASRLDWGKLFF